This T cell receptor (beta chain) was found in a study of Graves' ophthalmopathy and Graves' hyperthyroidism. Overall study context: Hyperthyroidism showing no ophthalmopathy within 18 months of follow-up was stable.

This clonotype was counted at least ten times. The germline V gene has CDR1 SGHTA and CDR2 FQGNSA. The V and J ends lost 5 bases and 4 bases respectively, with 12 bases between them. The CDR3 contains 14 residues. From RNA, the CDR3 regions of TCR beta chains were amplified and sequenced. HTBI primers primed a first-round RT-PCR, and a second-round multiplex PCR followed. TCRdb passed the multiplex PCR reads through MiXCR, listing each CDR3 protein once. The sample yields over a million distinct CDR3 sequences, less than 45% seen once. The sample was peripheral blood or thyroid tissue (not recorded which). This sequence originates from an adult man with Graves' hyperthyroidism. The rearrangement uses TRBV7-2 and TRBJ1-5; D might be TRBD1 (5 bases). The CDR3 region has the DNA TGTGCCAGCAGCGCTTGGGGGAATAATCAGCCCCAGCATTTT. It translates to CASSAWGNNQPQHF.